This is a list of T cell receptor beta chains from one sample in a study of blood T cell repertoires in COVID-19. Clones were read by immunoSEQ multiplex PCR, and TCRdb kept only the in-frame ones, dropping some. Of 140,000 or so clones in the sample, about 90% were seen once. The sample consisted of peripheral blood. The source is a man in his fifties who had recovered from COVID-19. CDR3s include the opening cysteine and the closing phenylalanine or tryptophan. A D gene is named only where the DNA matches it firmly. Clone size, where shown, is once, few, many, or a class for clones that have expanded.

>-|TRBV24-1|TRBJ1-5|-
CATSDDDRLNQPQHF
TGTGCCACCAGTGATGACGACAGGCTTAATCAGCCCCAGCATTTT
>TRBD1|TRBV25-1|TRBJ2-3|-
CASTETGGSTDTQYF
TGTGCCAGCACCGAGACAGGGGGTAGCACAGATACGCAGTATTTT
>TRBD1|TRBV7-9|TRBJ1-5|-
CASSSVGTGGFNQPQHF
TGTGCCAGCAGCTCCGTTGGGACAGGGGGCTTCAATCAGCCCCAGCATTTT
>-|TRBV2|TRBJ2-7|-
CASSVSGHQYF
TGTGCCAGCAGTGTCTCGGGACACCAATACTTC
>TRBD1|TRBV4-1|TRBJ1-5|once
CASSQGTGSYWPQHF
TGCGCCAGCAGCCAAGGGACAGGGAGTTACTGGCCCCAGCATTTT
>-|TRBV19|TRBJ1-4|-
CASSIWGRRVEKLFF
TGTGCCAGTAGTATATGGGGGCGTCGCGTTGAAAAACTGTTTTTT
>-|TRBV18|TRBJ1-6|-
CASSPRHSFRNSPLHF
TGTGCCAGCTCACCACGGCATAGTTTCAGGAATTCACCCCTCCACTTT
>-|TRBV5-6|TRBJ1-2|-
CASSFSGGYGYTF
TGTGCCAGCAGCTTTTCTGGCGGCTATGGCTACACCTTC
>TRBD1|TRBV7-2|TRBJ2-2|-
CASSWDSNTGELFF
TGTGCCAGCAGCTGGGACAGTAACACCGGGGAGCTGTTTTTT
>TRBD1|TRBV7-2|TRBJ1-2|-
CASSLGQNYGYTF
TGTGCCAGCAGCTTGGGACAGAACTATGGCTACACCTTC
>-|TRBV7-8|TRBJ2-3|-
CASSLAVPQSTDTQYF
TGTGCCAGCAGCTTAGCAGTGCCACAGAGCACAGATACGCAGTATTTT
>-|TRBV4-3|TRBJ2-3|-
CASSQGQNTDTQYF
TGCGCCAGCAGCCAAGGACAGAACACAGATACGCAGTATTTT
>-|TRBV4-3|TRBJ2-7|-
CASSQSSDFGYEQYF
TGCGCCAGCAGCCAAAGTTCAGACTTCGGCTACGAGCAGTACTTC
>-|TRBV19|TRBJ1-1|few
CASSISYRMNTEAFF
TGTGCCAGTAGTATCAGTTACAGGATGAACACTGAAGCTTTCTTT